This passage covers 16 T cell receptor beta chains from one sample sequenced in a study of Ad26.COV2.S vaccination and SARS-CoV-2 variants. The treatment: 15 to 20 received Ad26.COV2.S at low or high dose, single or two shots; about five received placebo; per-sample allocation not given. All samples were drawn on day 63, counting from the first vaccine or placebo injection. Repertoires were generated with immunoSEQ multiplex PCR, while TCRdb's copy carries only in-frame clones and drops some. The table records 350,000 to 450,000 clones, 92% of them present only once. Sequencing used peripheral blood, obtained in a trial of Ad26.COV2.S vaccine versus placebo. The receptors here all came from a person between 18 and 65 years old who received the Ad26.COV2.S COVID-19 vaccine or a placebo.

This chain links TRBV15 with TRBJ2-7, with D uncertain. Germline lookup yields CDR1 LNHNV and CDR2 YYDKDF (reference sequence). The CDR3 covers 15 residues. The V and J ends lost 0 bases and 2 bases respectively, with 11 bases between them. The CDR3 reads CATSRDYVGTYEQYF. The CDR3 DNA reads TGTGCCACCAGCAGAGATTACGTAGGGACCTACGAGCAGTACTTC.

This chain uses TRBV19 with TRBJ1-5; 7 bases map to TRBD1. The length of the CDR3 is 15 residues. With 4 bases clipped from V and 4 bases from J, the junction kept 7 bases outside the gene matches. The germline CDR1 and CDR2 sequences are LNHDA and SQIVND (reference sequence). The CDR3 bases are TGTGCCAGTAGTACGCGGGACAGCCCTAATCAGCCCCAGCATTTT. This translates into CASSTRDSPNQPQHF.

The chain carries TRBV7-8 and TRBJ1-6, with no clear D. Germline-derived CDR1 and CDR2 are SGHVS and FQNEAQ. V was clipped by 5 bases and J by 10 bases, with 9 bases between them. CDR3 length: 12 amino acids. DNA for the CDR3: TGTGCCAGCAGCGTTTATGCCTCACCCCTCCACTTT. As protein: CASSVYASPLHF.

The chain joins TRBV7-8 to TRBJ1-6; the D is unclear. V shed 0 bases and J shed 10 bases, with 13 bases lying between them. This CDR3 has 15 amino acids. Germline CDR1 reads SGHVS; CDR2 reads FQNEAQ. The CDR3 spells CASSLAGPDGSPLHF. In nucleotides, the CDR3 is TGTGCCAGCAGCTTAGCTGGTCCTGATGGCTCACCCCTCCACTTT.

V is TRBV10-3 and J is TRBJ1-2; 8 nucleotides match TRBD1. V trimming: 6 bases; J trimming: 4 bases; junction bases outside the gene matches: 10. The germline gives CDR1 ENHRY, CDR2 SYGVKD. The CDR3 totals 15 residues. The CDR3 region has the DNA TGTGCCATCAGGAGAGAGGACAGGGCGGGCTATGGCTACACCTTC. This codes for CAIRREDRAGYGYTF.

This chain links TRBV5-1 with TRBJ2-5; possibly TRBD1 for D (5 bases). Trimming stripped 5 bases from V and 2 bases from J, with 16 bases between. Germline-derived CDR1 and CDR2 are SGHRS and YFSETQ. This CDR3 is 15 amino acids long. This CDR3 reads CASSRPQDFQETQYF. The CDR3 bases are TGCGCCAGCAGTCGACCACAGGATTTTCAAGAGACCCAGTACTTC.

This clone was counted between two and nine times. The chain joins TRBV15 to TRBJ2-3; 8 nucleotides line up with TRBD1. This CDR3 spans 12 amino acids. V trimming: 0 bases; J trimming: 13 bases; junction bases outside the gene matches: 3. The V gene's germline CDR1 is LNHNV and CDR2 YYDKDF (reference sequence). The CDR3 DNA reads as TGTGCCACCAGCAGAGACAGGGGGCTGGAGTATTTT. It is translated as CATSRDRGLEYF.

The chain employs TRBV4-1 and TRBJ2-5, with D unresolved. V shed 0 bases and J shed 6 bases, with 14 bases lying between them. The CDR3 covers 15 residues. The germline V gene encodes CDR1 MGHRA and CDR2 YSYEKL. CDR3 DNA: TGCGCCAGCAGCCAAGATTCGGGCTGGACGAAGACCCAGTACTTC. Its translation is CASSQDSGWTKTQYF.

The V gene is TRBV30, the J gene TRBJ2-2; 11 bases are a match to TRBD2. V was pared by 3 bases and J by 4 bases, with 7 bases of the junction left unmatched. This CDR3 comprises 16 residues. The germline gives CDR1 GTSNPN, CDR2 SVGIG (reference sequence). CDR3 sequence: CAWRRLAGGLTGELFF. CDR3 DNA sequence: TGTGCCTGGAGGCGCCTAGCGGGGGGACTCACCGGGGAGCTGTTTTTT.

CDR3 coding DNA: TGTGCCAGCAGTAAAAGGGGACAGGGGGCCGGGGAGCTGTTTTTT. Residues: CASSKRGQGAGELFF. This sequence joins TRBV2 and TRBJ2-2; 11 positions match TRBD1. With 5 bases clipped from V and 6 bases from J, the junction kept 5 bases outside the gene matches. This CDR3 has 15 residues. Germline lookup yields CDR1 SNHLY and CDR2 FYNNEI.

V usage is TRBV5-1 and J usage is TRBJ2-7; D is ambiguous. The germline V gene encodes CDR1 SGHRS and CDR2 YFSETQ. The V and J ends lost 0 bases and 0 bases respectively, with 7 bases between them. There are 14 residues in the CDR3. The CDR3 region has the DNA TGCGCCAGCAGCTTGGCCAACGGCTCCTACGAGCAGTACTTC. It encodes CASSLANGSYEQYF.

The chain carries TRBV28 and TRBJ2-5; a possible D gene is TRBD1 (6 bases). From germline, CDR1 is MDHEN and CDR2 SYDVKM. The CDR3 runs to 15 residues. Trimming took off 5 bases at V and 0 bases at J, with 13 bases between the two ends. CDR3 nucleotides: TGTGCCAGCAGTGGGGACATAGGGTACCAAGAGACCCAGTACTTC. Translation gives CASSGDIGYQETQYF.

The rearrangement joins TRBV19 to TRBJ2-3; TRBD2 aligns across 15 bases. CDR3 length: 18 amino acids. The V segment lost 4 bases and the J segment 4 bases; nucleotides outside the gene matches: 9. Looked up from germline, CDR1 is LNHDA and CDR2 is SQIVND (reference sequence). CDR3 sequence (DNA): TGTGCCAGTAGTACCGGACTAGCGGGGGGGCCCTTTCCAGATACGCAGTATTTT. Protein: CASSTGLAGGPFPDTQYF.

The chain joins TRBV28 to TRBJ2-6, with D possibly being TRBD2 (6 bases). Germline V gene data show CDR1 as MDHEN and CDR2 as SYDVKM. Between the trimmed V and J ends, which lost 6 bases and 3 bases, there was a span of 12 bases. The CDR3 sequence is 15 residues long. The CDR3 DNA reads as TGTGCCAGCAGCACCCTCGGGGGTGGGGCCAACGTCCTGACTTTC. Amino acid sequence: CASSTLGGGANVLTF.

The chain is built from TRBV28 and TRBJ1-2; 7 nucleotides match TRBD1. V trimming: 5 bases; J trimming: 2 bases; junction bases outside the gene matches: 2. CDR1 is MDHEN and CDR2 is SYDVKM in the germline V gene. CDR3 length: 13 residues. As DNA, the CDR3 is TGTGCCAGCAGTCCCAGGGGGAACTATGGCTACACCTTC. Translation gives CASSPRGNYGYTF.

J is TRBJ1-6 and V is TRBV28, with a possible D match to TRBD1 (5 bases). V lost 8 bases and J 7 bases, leaving 18 bases between the germline ends. The length of the CDR3 is 15 residues. Germline CDR1 MDHEN, CDR2 SYDVKM. The CDR3: CASQRGGESNSPLHF. CDR3 in DNA: TGTGCCAGCCAACGGGGGGGGGAGTCGAATTCACCCCTCCACTTT.